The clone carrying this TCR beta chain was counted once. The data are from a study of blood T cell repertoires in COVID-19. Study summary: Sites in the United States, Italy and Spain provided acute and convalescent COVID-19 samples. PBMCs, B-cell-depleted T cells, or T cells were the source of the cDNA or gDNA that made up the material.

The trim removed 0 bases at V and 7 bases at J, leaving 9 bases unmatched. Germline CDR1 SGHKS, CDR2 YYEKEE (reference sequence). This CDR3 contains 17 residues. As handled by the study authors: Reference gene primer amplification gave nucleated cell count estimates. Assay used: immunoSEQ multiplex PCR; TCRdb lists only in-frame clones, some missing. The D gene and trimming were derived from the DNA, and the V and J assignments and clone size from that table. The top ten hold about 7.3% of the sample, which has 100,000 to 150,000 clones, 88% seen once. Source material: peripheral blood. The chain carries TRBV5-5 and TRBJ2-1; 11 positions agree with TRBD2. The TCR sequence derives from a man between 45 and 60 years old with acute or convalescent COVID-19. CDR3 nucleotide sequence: TGTGCCAGCAGCTTGGTGATAGCGGGAGGGCCACGAAATGAGCAGTTCTTC. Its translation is CASSLVIAGGPRNEQFF.